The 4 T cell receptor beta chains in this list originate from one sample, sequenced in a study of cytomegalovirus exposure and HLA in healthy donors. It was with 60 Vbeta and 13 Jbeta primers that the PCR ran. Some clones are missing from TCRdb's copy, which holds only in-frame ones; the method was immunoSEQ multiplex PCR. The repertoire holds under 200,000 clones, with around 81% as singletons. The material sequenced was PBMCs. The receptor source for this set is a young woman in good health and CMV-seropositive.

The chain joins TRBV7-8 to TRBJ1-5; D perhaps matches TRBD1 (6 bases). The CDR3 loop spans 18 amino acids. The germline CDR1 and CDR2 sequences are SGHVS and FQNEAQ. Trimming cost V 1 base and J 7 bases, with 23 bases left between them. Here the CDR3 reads CASSLGEFRGPIKQPQHF. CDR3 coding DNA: TGTGCCAGCAGCTTAGGGGAGTTCAGGGGACCGATTAAACAGCCCCAGCATTTT.

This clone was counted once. CDR3 DNA sequence: TGTGCCAGCAGCGCGGACAGGGGTGGGCATGGCTACACCTTC. Translating gives CASSADRGGHGYTF. The chain recombines TRBV9 with TRBJ1-2; TRBD1 aligns across 9 bases. CDR1 is SGDLS and CDR2 is YYNGEE in the germline V gene. J was trimmed by 6 bases and V by 3 bases; bases with no gene match: 6. The length of the CDR3 is 14 residues.

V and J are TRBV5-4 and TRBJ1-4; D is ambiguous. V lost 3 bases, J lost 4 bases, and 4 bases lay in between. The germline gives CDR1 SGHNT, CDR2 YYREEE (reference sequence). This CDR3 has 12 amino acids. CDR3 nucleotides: TGTGCCAGCAGCTCCATTAATGAAAAACTGTTTTTT. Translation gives CASSSINEKLFF.

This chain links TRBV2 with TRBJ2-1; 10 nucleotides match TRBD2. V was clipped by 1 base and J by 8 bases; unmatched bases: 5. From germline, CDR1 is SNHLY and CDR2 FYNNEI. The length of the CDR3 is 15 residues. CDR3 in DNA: TGTGCCAGCAGTGAAGAGCCTAGCGGGGGCTATGAGCAGTTCTTC. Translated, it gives CASSEEPSGGYEQFF.